This entry lists 4 T cell receptor beta chains sequenced from one sample in a study of T cell responses to AZD1222 COVID-19 vaccine. Produced via immunoSEQ multiplex PCR; TCRdb's table is partial and in-frame only. The sample shows 120,000 or so clones, roughly 90% of them seen only once. The material was peripheral blood, obtained 28 days after the second AZD1222 dose. The receptor set was obtained from an adult who received the AZD1222 COVID-19 vaccine.

The rearrangement uses TRBV5-4 and TRBJ2-6; D call uncertain. With 4 bases removed from V and 0 bases from J, the gap between germline ends came to 11 bases. CDR3 length equals 16 residues. Germline CDR1 SGHNT, CDR2 YYREEE (reference sequence). This CDR3 is CASSTGRYSGANVLTF. The CDR3, as DNA: TGTGCCAGCAGCACGGGCCGGTACTCTGGGGCCAACGTCCTGACTTTC.

J is TRBJ2-1 and V is TRBV5-1; D gene uncertain. CDR3 length: 16 amino acids. Germline assignment: CDR1 SGHRS and CDR2 YFSETQ. Trimming took off 4 bases at V and 0 bases at J, with 14 bases between the two ends. Here the CDR3 DNA reads TGCGCCAGCAGCGCGGCGCCCGAAAGCTCCTACAATGAGCAGTTCTTC. As protein: CASSAAPESSYNEQFF.

This clone appeared a single time. The chain employs TRBV10-2 and TRBJ2-1; no clear D gene. The length of the CDR3 is 16 residues. CDR1 is WSHSY, CDR2 SAAADI, per germline. Trimming pared 2 bases from V and 0 bases from J, leaving 11 bases between. DNA for the CDR3: TGCGCCAGCAGTGAGAGCCGGTTTGGCTCCTACAATGAGCAGTTCTTC. Translated: CASSESRFGSYNEQFF.

This clone is a singleton in its sample. The junction and the germline gene differ at one end; a read error may be behind it. The chain employs TRBV7-7 and TRBJ2-2; maybe TRBD2 (5 bases). The CDR3 has 14 amino acids. Per the germline V gene, CDR1 is SSHAT and CDR2 is FNYEAQ (reference sequence). DNA of the CDR3: TGTGCTAGCACCCCTCTCGGGGACACCGGGGAGCTGTTTTTT. It is translated as CASTPLGDTGELFF.